This T cell receptor beta chain was sequenced for a study of vaccination and CD4 T cells after COVID-19. Study-wide background: Vaccinees got either two BNT162b2 doses or two mRNA-1273 doses.

CD4+ T cells that had been cultured provided DNA sequenced with the Oncomine TCR Beta short-read assay. TCRdb processed the PCR reads anew with MiXCR; each CDR3 protein has one entry. The sample has 8,000 to 9,500 distinct CDR3 sequences; 60% are singletons. V lost 5 bases and J lost 4; bases outside the gene matches: 4. Looked up from germline, CDR1 is SEHNR and CDR2 is FQNEAQ (reference sequence). This CDR3 region has 15 residues. About this clonotype: Its antigen is currently unknown.

Treatment of the sample: approximately 11-day PBMC culture with coronavirus spike peptide pools or control peptides (ViraFEST assay). The sequence was collected from a human donor with COVID-19. This chain uses TRBV7-9 with TRBJ1-6; the match to TRBD1 covers 8 bases. The specimen was cultured CD4+ T cells from blood, collected after SARS-CoV-2 vaccination. The CDR3 reads CASSPGTGYNSPLHF. Here the CDR3 DNA reads TGTGCCAGCAGCCCTGGGACAGGTTATAATTCACCCCTCCACTTT.